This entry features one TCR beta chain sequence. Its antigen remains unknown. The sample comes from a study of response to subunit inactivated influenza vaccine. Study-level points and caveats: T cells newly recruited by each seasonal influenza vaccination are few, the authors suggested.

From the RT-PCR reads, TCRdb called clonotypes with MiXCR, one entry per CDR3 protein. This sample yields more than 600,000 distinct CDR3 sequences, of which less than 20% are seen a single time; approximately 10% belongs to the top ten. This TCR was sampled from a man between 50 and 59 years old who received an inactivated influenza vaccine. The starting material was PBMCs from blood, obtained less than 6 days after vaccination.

This CDR3 reads CASSPRQAAYNEQFF. The CDR3 DNA follows: TGTGCCAGCAGCCCGAGACAGGCTGCGTACAATGAGCAGTTCTTC. The chain is built from TRBV5-5 and TRBJ2-1; possibly TRBD1 for D (6 bases). V lost 4 bases to trimming and J lost 4 bases, with 15 bases between them. CDR1 and CDR2 from the germline V gene are SGHKS and YYEKEE (reference sequence). The CDR3 is 15 residues long.